This T cell receptor (beta chain) was sequenced in a study of blood T cells in healthy people across ages. General study results and limits: Both higher diversity and more naive CD4+ cells marked long-lived donors when set against aged donors. What prevented conclusive comparison of naive and antigen-experienced cells was that PBMCs were unsorted.

A second PCR of roughly 7 to 11 cycles used a sample-barcoded 5' primer and a J-beta primer mix. TCRdb passed the 5' RACE reads through MiXCR, listing each CDR3 protein once. In the table there are over 500,000 distinct CDR3 sequences, roughly a quarter of which are singletons. The CDR3 is 13 amino acids. Germline V gene data show CDR1 as SQVTM and CDR2 as ANQGSEA. Trimming cost V 4 bases and J 1 base; bases outside gene matches: 1. This clonotype has just a few counts. Its specificity is unknown. The data also belong to a second study, concerning T cells of mothers and their children. As reported in that work: Nine systemically healthy Caucasian donors: three mothers, six children. Sample barcodes and 2-4 random nucleotides were added by the M1S primer of the second PCR.

The chain couples TRBV29-1 to TRBJ1-1; 9 bases align to TRBD1. Specimen: blood. This clonotype was obtained from a boy aged 2 to 10 in good health. The CDR3 nucleotides are TGCAGCGTTGGGACAGGGGAGAACACTGAAGCTTTCTTT. This sequence encodes CSVGTGENTEAFF.